The 10 T cell receptor beta chains listed next were all sequenced from one sample in a study of T cells in localized non-small cell lung cancer. Sequenced by immunoSEQ multiplex PCR; TCRdb stores in-frame clones only, minus some. In the table there are over 20,000 clones, approximately 83% of which are singletons. Sequencing was performed on PBMCs, taken before any cancer treatment. These receptors came from a man aged 40 to 75 with stage II lung adenocarcinoma.

The table lists this clone with a few counts. The V and J genes are TRBV2 and TRBJ1-4; TRBD1 matches 7 bases. J was trimmed by 3 bases and V by 7 bases; bases with no gene match: 5. The germline V gene encodes CDR1 SNHLY and CDR2 FYNNEI. The CDR3 spans 14 residues. CDR3 DNA sequence: TGTGCCAGCATCCCGGACAGGTCTAATGAAAAACTGTTTTTT. Amino acids: CASIPDRSNEKLFF.

The chain links TRBV7-2 to TRBJ2-2; D is perhaps TRBD1 (5 bases). V was pared by 7 bases and J by 6 bases, with 21 bases between. Germline V gene sequence: CDR1 SGHTA, CDR2 FQGNSA. This CDR3 is built from 16 residues. Here the CDR3 DNA reads TGTGCCAGCACCATTATAGGGGTAATAGTGGCCGGGGAGCTGTTTTTT. Translated, it gives CASTIIGVIVAGELFF. The full variable domain, completed using reference TRBV7-2 and TRBJ2-2, is GAGVSQSPSNKVTEKGKDVELRCDPISGHTALYWYRQSLGQGLEFLIYFQGNSAPDKSGLPSDRFSAERTGGSVSTLTIQRTQQEDSAVYLCASTIIGVIVAGELFFGEGSRLTVL.

This clone was counted only a few times. The CDR3 DNA follows: TGTGCCAGTAGTATAGATCAACAGGGGTCCTATGGCTACACCTTC. Protein sequence: CASSIDQQGSYGYTF. This chain links TRBV19 with TRBJ1-2; 7 nucleotides line up with TRBD1. Per germline, CDR1 LNHDA and CDR2 SQIVND (reference sequence). J lost 4 bases, V lost 0 bases, and 5 bases had no gene match. This CDR3 has 15 amino acids.

The gene calls are TRBV19 and TRBJ1-2; 8 positions agree with TRBD1. Germline trimming cut 5 bases from V and 6 bases from J; bases unmatched to any gene: 5. The CDR3 is 13 amino acids. Looked up from germline, CDR1 is LNHDA and CDR2 is SQIVND (reference sequence). The DNA for the CDR3 is TGTGCCAGTAGTTCTCGACAGGGGCATGGCTACACCTTC. The encoded protein is CASSSRQGHGYTF.

The gene calls are TRBV5-6 and TRBJ2-7; maybe TRBD2 (6 bases). The V end lost 3 bases, the J end lost 2 bases, and 12 bases lay between the germline ends. CDR3 length: 14 residues. CDR1 is SGHDT, CDR2 YYEEEE, per germline. CDR3 protein: CASSWLGEAYEQYF. Written as DNA, the CDR3 is TGTGCCAGCAGCTGGCTGGGGGAGGCCTACGAGCAGTACTTC.

The genes are TRBV30 and TRBJ1-1, with D uncertain. Trimming left V 6 bases short and J 4 bases short, with 12 bases between. Germline-derived CDR1 and CDR2 are GTSNPN and SVGIG (reference sequence). The length of the CDR3 is 12 residues. The CDR3 spells CACSQVTTEAFF. CDR3 DNA sequence: TGTGCCTGCTCCCAGGTTACCACTGAAGCTTTCTTT. Variable domain in full (rest from reference TRBV30 and TRBJ1-1): SQTIHQWPATLVQPVGSPLSLECTVEGTSNPNLYWYRQAAGRGLQLLFYSVGIGQISSEVPQNLSASRPQDRQFILSSKKLLLSDSGFYLCACSQVTTEAFFGQGTRLTVV.

The table lists this clone with a count of one. This chain connects TRBV6-1 to TRBJ1-1; D is possibly TRBD1 (5 bases). The CDR3 covers 14 residues. Trimming took 5 bases from V and 2 from J, leaving 12 bases between them. Germline loops: CDR1 MNHNS, CDR2 SASEGT. The CDR3 protein is CASSLKTDNTEAFF. CDR3 bases: TGTGCCAGCAGTCTAAAGACAGACAACACTGAAGCTTTCTTT.

The V call is TRBV4-1, the J call TRBJ1-2; 7 bases are shared with TRBD1. The J segment lost 6 bases and the V segment lost 1 base, leaving 5 bases of the junction unmatched. The germline gives CDR1 MGHRA, CDR2 YSYEKL. The CDR3 runs 14 residues. CDR3 in DNA: TGCGCCAGCAGCCAAGTAAGGGGGCGGGATGGCTACACCTTC. Its protein product is CASSQVRGRDGYTF.

This chain joins TRBV7-9 and TRBJ2-1; 9 bases map to TRBD1. V was pared by 5 bases and J by 4 bases, with 6 bases of the junction left unmatched. Germline V gene data show CDR1 as SEHNR and CDR2 as FQNEAQ (reference sequence). This CDR3 has 15 amino acids. CDR3 sequence reads: CASSTTGGRYNEQFF. The CDR3 DNA follows: TGTGCCAGCAGCACCACAGGGGGCCGGTACAATGAGCAGTTCTTC.

This sequence joins TRBV13 and TRBJ1-3; D perhaps matches TRBD1 (6 bases). Germline V gives CDR1 PRHDT, CDR2 FYEKMQ (reference sequence). This CDR3 is 14 amino acids long. V lost 5 bases, J lost 4 bases, and 12 bases lay in between. CDR3 sequence reads: CASSQQGSGNTIYF. CDR3 bases: TGTGCCAGCAGCCAACAGGGTTCCGGAAACACCATATATTTT.